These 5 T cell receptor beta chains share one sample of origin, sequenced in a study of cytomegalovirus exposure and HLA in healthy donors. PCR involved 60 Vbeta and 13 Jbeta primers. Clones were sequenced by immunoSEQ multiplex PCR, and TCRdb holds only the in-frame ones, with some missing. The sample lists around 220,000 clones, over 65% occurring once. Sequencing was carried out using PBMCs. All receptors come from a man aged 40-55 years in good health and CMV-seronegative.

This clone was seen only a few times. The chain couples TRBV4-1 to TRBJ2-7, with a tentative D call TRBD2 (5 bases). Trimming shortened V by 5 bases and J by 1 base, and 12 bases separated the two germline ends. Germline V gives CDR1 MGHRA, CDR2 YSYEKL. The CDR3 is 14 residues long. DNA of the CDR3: TGCGCCAGCAGCTCAATGGGAGCTTCCTACGAGCAGTACTTC. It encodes CASSSMGASYEQYF.

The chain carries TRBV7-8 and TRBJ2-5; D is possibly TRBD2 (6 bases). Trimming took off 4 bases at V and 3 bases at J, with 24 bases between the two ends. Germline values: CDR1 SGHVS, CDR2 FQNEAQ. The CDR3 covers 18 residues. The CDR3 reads CASSYPRTGELGKETQYF. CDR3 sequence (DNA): TGTGCCAGCAGCTATCCCCGTACGGGAGAGTTGGGAAAAGAGACCCAGTACTTC. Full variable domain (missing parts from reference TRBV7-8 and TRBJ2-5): GAGVSQSPRYKVAKRGQDVALRCDPISGHVSLFWYQQALGQGPEFLTYFQNEAQLDKSGLPSDRFFAERPEGSVSTLKIQRTQQEDSAVYLCASSYPRTGELGKETQYFGPGTRLLVL.

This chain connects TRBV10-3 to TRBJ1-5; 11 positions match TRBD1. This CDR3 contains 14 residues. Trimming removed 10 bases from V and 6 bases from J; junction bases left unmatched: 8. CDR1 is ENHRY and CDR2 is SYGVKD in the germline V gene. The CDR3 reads CATEDRGLGQPQHF. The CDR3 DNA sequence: TGTGCCACCGAGGACAGGGGGCTCGGTCAGCCCCAGCATTTT.

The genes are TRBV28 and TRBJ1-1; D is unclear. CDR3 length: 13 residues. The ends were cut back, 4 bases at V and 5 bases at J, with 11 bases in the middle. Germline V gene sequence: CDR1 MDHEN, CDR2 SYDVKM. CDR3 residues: CASSWPTGTEAFF. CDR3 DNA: TGTGCCAGCAGTTGGCCGACGGGGACTGAAGCTTTCTTT.

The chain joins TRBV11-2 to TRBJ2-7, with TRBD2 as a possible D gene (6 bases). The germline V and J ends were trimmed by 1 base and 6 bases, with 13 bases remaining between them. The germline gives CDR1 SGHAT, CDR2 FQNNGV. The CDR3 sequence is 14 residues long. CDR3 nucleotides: TGTGCCAGCAGCTTAGGGCTAGCGCAAGGCGAGCAGTACTTC. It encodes CASSLGLAQGEQYF.